This passage covers 31 T cell receptor beta chains from one sample sequenced in a study of T-cell memory formation after mild COVID-19. TCRdb re-called the 5' RACE reads with MiXCR, one entry per CDR3 protein. The table has about half a million distinct CDR3 sequences, approximately 18% seen once. The specimen sequenced was PBMCs or a T cell subset sorted from them (not recorded which). Every receptor here comes from an adult woman who had mild COVID-19 (a few samples of this study predate the infection). Cell type and time point are not known.

This sequence joins TRBV29-1 and TRBJ2-5; D tentatively reads TRBD1 or TRBD2 (7 bases each). The CDR3 totals 14 residues. With 5 bases removed from V and 0 bases from J, the gap between germline ends came to 13 bases. Per the germline V gene, CDR1 is SQVTM and CDR2 is ANQGSEA. CDR3 DNA sequence: TGCAGCGTTTACAGGGGAGGGGACCAAGAGACCCAGTACTTC. It encodes CSVYRGGDQETQYF.

Only a few counts were recorded for this clonotype. The J gene is TRBJ2-1, the V gene TRBV29-1; D unresolved. The CDR3 has 13 residues. The V and J ends lost 1 base and 3 bases respectively, with 7 bases between them. Germline V gene lookup returns CDR1 SQVTM and CDR2 ANQGSEA. CDR3 sequence reads: CSVEGQIYNEQFF. DNA for the CDR3: TGCAGCGTTGAAGGTCAAATCTACAATGAGCAGTTCTTC.

V is TRBV24-1 and J is TRBJ2-1; D unresolved. Per the germline V gene, CDR1 is KGHDR and CDR2 is SFDVKD. V lost 4 bases and J lost 0, with 15 bases in between. This CDR3 spans 17 amino acids. In DNA form, the CDR3 reads TGTGCCACCAGTGAGGACCGCTTAGTTGGCTCCTACAATGAGCAGTTCTTC. It is translated as CATSEDRLVGSYNEQFF.

About this clonotype: The germline gene is not matched at one end of the junction; a read error may be the cause. The genes are TRBV5-6 and TRBJ2-1; no clear D gene. Per germline, CDR1 SGHDT and CDR2 YYEEEE. CDR3 size: 12 residues. The CDR3 DNA follows: TGTGCCAGCAGGACACATAGGGATGAGAAGTTCTTC. Translation: CASRTHRDEKFF.

In its sample, this clonotype was seen once. The V and J genes are TRBV28 and TRBJ1-1; no clear D gene. The length of the CDR3 is 12 residues. Germline V gives CDR1 MDHEN, CDR2 SYDVKM. V lost 0 bases and J lost 5, with 4 bases in between. The CDR3 here is CASSLWSTEAFF. CDR3 bases: TGTGCCAGCAGTTTATGGTCAACTGAAGCTTTCTTT.

The J gene is TRBJ2-6, the V gene TRBV3-1; D is unclear. Trimming took 5 bases from V and 2 from J, leaving 4 bases between them. This CDR3 is 13 amino acids long. CDR1 is LGHDT and CDR2 is YNNKEL in the germline V gene (reference sequence). As DNA, the CDR3 is TGTGCCAGCAGCGCAACTGGGGCCAACGTCCTGACTTTC. The encoded protein is CASSATGANVLTF. Combining the CDR3 with reference TRBV3-1 and TRBJ2-6 gives the whole variable domain DTAVSQTPKYLVTQMGNDKSIKCEQNLGHDTMYWYKQDSKKFLKIMFSYNNKELIINETVPNRFSPKSPDKAHLNLHINSLELGDSAVYFCASSATGANVLTFGAGSRLTVL.

This clonotype was seen only a few times. V gene TRBV14 combines with J gene TRBJ1-1, with a possible D match to TRBD1 (5 bases). Looked up from germline, CDR1 is SGHDN and CDR2 is FVKESK. V was shortened by 4 bases and J by 6 bases, with 12 bases between the two germline ends. CDR3 length equals 13 residues. The chain's CDR3 is CASSPRVFAEAFF. CDR3 sequence (DNA): TGTGCCAGCAGCCCCAGGGTTTTTGCTGAAGCTTTCTTT.

In its sample, this clonotype was seen many times. The V gene is TRBV7-9, the J gene TRBJ2-7; D unresolved. The CDR3 runs 12 residues. Looked up from germline, CDR1 is SEHNR and CDR2 is FQNEAQ (reference sequence). V lost 5 bases to trimming and J lost 4 bases, with 9 bases between them. CDR3 DNA sequence: TGTGCCAGCAGCCTCTCCCTATACGAGCAGTACTTC. Translation: CASSLSLYEQYF.

V gene TRBV20-1 combines with J gene TRBJ2-7; D possibly corresponds to TRBD2 (6 bases). V lost 5 bases, J lost 3 bases, and 17 bases lay in between. This CDR3 region has 14 residues. The germline V gene has CDR1 DFQATT and CDR2 SNEGSKA (reference sequence). The CDR3: CSAPHGDFYYEQYF. In nucleotides, the CDR3 is TGCAGTGCTCCCCATGGGGACTTTTACTACGAGCAGTACTTC.

The chain carries TRBV12-3 or TRBV12-4 and TRBJ2-3, with 9 bases fitting TRBD2. This CDR3 has 15 amino acids. J gave up 0 bases and V 5 bases, and 3 bases lay outside the gene matches. CDR3 loop: CASSGAGGSTDTQYF. CDR3 bases: TGTGCCAGCAGTGGTGCGGGGGGGAGCACAGATACGCAGTATTTT.

This clonotype was picked up a small number of times. The chain employs TRBV6-1 and TRBJ2-1, with D unresolved. This CDR3 has 13 residues. CDR1 and CDR2 (germline): MNHNS, SASEGT. The germline V and J ends were trimmed by 3 bases and 4 bases, with 7 bases remaining between them. In nucleotides, the CDR3 is TGTGCCAGCAGTGATTCCGTATACAATGAGCAGTTCTTC. Amino acid sequence: CASSDSVYNEQFF.

J is TRBJ2-1 and V is TRBV12-3 or TRBV12-4, with TRBD2 matching over 7 bases. The junction had 5 bases not matched to a gene; V was cut back by 4 bases and J by 8 bases. The CDR3 has 13 amino acids. The CDR3 here is CASSWREWDEQFF. CDR3 nucleotide sequence: TGTGCCAGCAGTTGGCGGGAGTGGGATGAGCAGTTCTTC.

This clonotype was detected only a few times. The V call is TRBV6-5, the J call TRBJ2-1; 8 nucleotides line up with TRBD2. This CDR3 comprises 16 residues. V dropped 2 bases and J dropped 3; count of bases not matched to a gene: 6. The germline V gene has CDR1 MNHEY and CDR2 SVGAGI. CDR3 DNA sequence: TGTGCCAGCAGTTACGAGGGGCGGGGGGACTACAATGAGCAGTTCTTC. Amino acids: CASSYEGRGDYNEQFF.

This chain connects TRBV19 to TRBJ2-7; 11 bases are shared with TRBD2. V lost 5 bases to trimming and J lost 3 bases; unmatched junction nucleotides: 6. Germline CDR1 LNHDA, CDR2 SQIVND (reference sequence). The CDR3 is 15 residues long. CDR3 nucleotides: TGTGCCAGTAGTGAACTAGCGGGAGATCTCTACGAGCAGTACTTC. This codes for CASSELAGDLYEQYF.

This rearrangement joins TRBV7-9 to TRBJ2-7; possible D gene TRBD1, 6 bases. Germline lookup yields CDR1 SEHNR and CDR2 FQNEAQ (reference sequence). V lost 5 bases and J 0 bases, leaving 11 bases between the germline ends. The CDR3 totals 14 residues. For the CDR3, the DNA is TGTGCCAGCAGCCCGGACAGAATCTCCTACGAGCAGTACTTC. It is translated as CASSPDRISYEQYF.

J is TRBJ2-2 and V is TRBV9; D is uncertain. This CDR3 contains 12 residues. CDR1 is SGDLS, CDR2 YYNGEE, per germline. V shed 3 bases and J shed 5 bases, with 5 bases lying between them. CDR3 bases: TGTGCCAGCAGCGAGACTACCGGGGAGCTGTTTTTT. It codes for CASSETTGELFF.

This clonotype appeared a few times. The chain has TRBV6-1 and TRBJ2-7, with D hard to call. This CDR3 is 14 amino acids long. The V and J ends lost 7 bases and 4 bases respectively, with 17 bases between them. Germline CDR1 and CDR2: MNHNS and SASEGT. In DNA form, the CDR3 reads TGTGCCAGCACTACAAACCGGGTACCTTACGAGCAGTACTTC. Residues: CASTTNRVPYEQYF.

The gene calls are TRBV25-1 and TRBJ2-3, with D possibly being TRBD1 or TRBD2 (5 bases each). Trimming took off 3 bases at V and 2 bases at J, with 21 bases between the two ends. CDR3 size: 18 residues. In germline, CDR1 is MGHDK, CDR2 SYGVNS. CDR3 in amino acids: CASSEGVDRNRDTDTQYF. For the CDR3, the DNA is TGTGCCAGCAGTGAGGGGGTCGATCGGAACAGAGACACAGATACGCAGTATTTT.

This clonotype was counted a few times. The V and J genes are TRBV30 and TRBJ2-7, with 7 bases identical to TRBD2. Germline V gene data show CDR1 as GTSNPN and CDR2 as SVGIG (reference sequence). There are 12 residues in the CDR3. V lost 1 base, J lost 9 bases, and 6 bases stayed unmatched. The CDR3 region has the DNA TGTGCCTGGAGTGCGAGCGGGGCTCGGCAGTACTTC. It yields the protein CAWSASGARQYF.

This clonotype was observed many times. Compared with germline, one end of the junction differs, possibly owing to a read error. This chain connects TRBV5-1 to TRBJ2-2; D gene ambiguous. Germline CDR1 reads SGHRS; CDR2 reads YFSETQ. CDR3 length: 15 amino acids. CDR3 nucleotides: TGCGCCAGCAGTTTGGCAAGTGCGAACACCGGGGAGCTGTTTTTT. The encoded protein is CASSLASANTGELFF. Full variable domain (outside the CDR3, taken from reference TRBV5-1 and TRBJ2-2): KAGVTQTPRYLIKTRGQQVTLSCSPISGHRSVSWYQQTPGQGLQFLFEYFSETQRNKGNFPGRFSGRQFSNSRSEMNVSTLELGDSALYLCASSLASANTGELFFGEGSRLTVL.

The table lists this clonotype with many counts. The chain uses TRBV12-3 or TRBV12-4 and TRBJ2-3, with D unresolved. The CDR3 consists of 14 residues. Trimming removed 6 bases from V and 0 bases from J, with 10 bases in between. DNA of the CDR3: TGTGCCAGCAGCCTGGCGGCGAGCACAGATACGCAGTATTTT. It translates to CASSLAASTDTQYF.

This clonotype occurred many times. The chain links TRBV5-1 to TRBJ2-7; D assignment may be TRBD1 or TRBD2 (5 bases each). Germline CDR1 SGHRS, CDR2 YFSETQ. The CDR3 runs to 13 residues. The V and J ends lost 4 bases and 2 bases respectively, with 10 bases between them. The CDR3 protein is CASSPGTAYEQYF. DNA of the CDR3: TGCGCCAGCAGCCCCGGGACGGCCTACGAGCAGTACTTC.

DNA for the CDR3: TGTGCCAGCAGCTTAGGGGCGGGACAGCCCTCCTACAATGAGCAGTTCTTC. This sequence encodes CASSLGAGQPSYNEQFF. The genes are TRBV11-1 and TRBJ2-1; possible D gene TRBD1, 7 bases. The CDR3 runs 17 residues. Trimming removed 1 base from V and 0 bases from J, with 13 bases in between. CDR1 and CDR2 from the germline V gene are SGHAT and FQDESV (reference sequence).

The chain couples TRBV12-3 or TRBV12-4 to TRBJ2-1, with 9 bases identical to TRBD1. The CDR3 sequence is 15 residues long. With V trimmed by 3 bases and J by 6 bases, 6 bases remained unmatched. CDR3 region: CASSLDRGGLNEQFF. CDR3 nucleotide sequence: TGTGCCAGCAGTTTGGACAGGGGTGGCCTCAATGAGCAGTTCTTC.

The table lists this clonotype with a few counts. This rearrangement joins TRBV24-1 to TRBJ2-1; weak D call: TRBD1 (6 bases). Trimming removed 9 bases from V and 5 bases from J, with 19 bases in between. The germline V gene encodes CDR1 KGHDR and CDR2 SFDVKD. The CDR3 runs to 15 residues. The CDR3 spells CATSGVWGLNNEQFF. The CDR3 region has the DNA TGTGCCACCTCCGGCGTTTGGGGGCTGAACAATGAGCAGTTCTTC.

This clonotype was observed a handful of times. The chain links TRBV4-1 to TRBJ1-5, with D possibly matching TRBD1 (6 bases). This CDR3 has 15 residues. Germline CDR1 MGHRA, CDR2 YSYEKL. Trimming took off 1 base at V and 4 bases at J, with 11 bases between the two ends. CDR3 residues: CASSQVQGRNQPQHF. CDR3 bases: TGCGCCAGCAGCCAAGTGCAGGGGAGAAATCAGCCCCAGCATTTT.

This clonotype was counted only a few times. The J gene is TRBJ2-3, the V gene TRBV7-9, with D possibly called TRBD1 or TRBD2 (6 bases each). The V gene's germline CDR1 is SEHNR and CDR2 FQNEAQ (reference sequence). V was cut by 4 bases and J by 3 bases, with 17 bases left in between. CDR3 size: 16 residues. This chain's CDR3 is CASSSTTGTGTDTQYF. For the CDR3, the DNA is TGTGCCAGCAGCTCCACCACAGGGACTGGAACAGATACGCAGTATTTT. Together with reference TRBV7-9 and TRBJ2-3, the CDR3 gives the full variable domain: DTGVSQNPRHKITKRGQNVTFRCDPISEHNRLYWYRQTLGQGPEFLTYFQNEAQLEKSRLLSDRFSAERPKGSFSTLEIQRTEQGDSAMYLCASSSTTGTGTDTQYFGPGTRLTVL.

V and J are TRBV4-3 and TRBJ2-1; D tentatively reads TRBD1 or TRBD2 (5 bases each). The germline gives CDR1 LGHNA, CDR2 YSLEER. The CDR3 is made up of 16 amino acids. Trimming removed 4 bases at V and 8 bases at J, with 21 bases between. DNA for the CDR3: TGCGCCAGCAGCCTCCCTTTGGGGGTGGGGTGGGATGAGCAGTTCTTC. Amino acids: CASSLPLGVGWDEQFF.

The chain couples TRBV6-1 to TRBJ2-5; a possible D gene is TRBD2 (6 bases). Germline CDR1 and CDR2: MNHNS and SASEGT. The CDR3 length is 14 residues. V shed 7 bases and J shed 4 bases, with 16 bases lying between them. CDR3 DNA sequence: TGTGCCAGCACCGGGGGACTGGGGAGAGAGACCCAGTACTTC. It codes for CASTGGLGRETQYF.

The chain joins TRBV18 to TRBJ1-1; the D gene is possibly TRBD1 (5 bases). CDR1 KGHSH and CDR2 LQKENI come from the germline V gene. Between the trimmed V and J ends, which lost 3 bases and 1 base, there was a span of 9 bases. The CDR3 runs to 14 residues. The CDR3 sequence: CASSPRTRNTEAFF. The CDR3 DNA is TGTGCCAGCTCACCGAGGACACGGAACACTGAAGCTTTCTTT.

The table lists this clonotype with a few counts. V and J are TRBV5-1 and TRBJ2-1, with TRBD2 matching 11 bases. The V segment lost 6 bases and the J segment 6 bases; nucleotides outside the gene matches: 8. The CDR3 loop spans 15 amino acids. Per germline, CDR1 SGHRS and CDR2 YFSETQ. The CDR3 nucleotides are TGCGCCAGCATCCCGGGACTAGCGGATTTCAATGAGCAGTTCTTC. It encodes CASIPGLADFNEQFF.